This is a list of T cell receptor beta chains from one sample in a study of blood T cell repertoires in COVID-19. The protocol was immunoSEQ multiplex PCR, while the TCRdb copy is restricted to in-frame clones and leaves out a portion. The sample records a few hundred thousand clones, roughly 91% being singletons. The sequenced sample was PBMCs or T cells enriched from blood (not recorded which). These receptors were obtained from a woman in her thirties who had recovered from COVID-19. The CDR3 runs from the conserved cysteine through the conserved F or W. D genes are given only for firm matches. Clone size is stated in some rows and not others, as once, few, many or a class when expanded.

cdr3_aa: CAISESGTINQETQYF; cdr3_nt: TGTGCCATCAGTGAGTCCGGGACTATCAATCAAGAGACCCAGTACTTC; clone_size: .; j_call: TRBJ2-5; d_call: TRBD2; v_call: TRBV10-3
cdr3_aa: CASREGTHYEQYF; cdr3_nt: TGTGCCAGTAGGGAAGGGACACACTACGAGCAGTACTTC; clone_size: .; j_call: TRBJ2-7; d_call: .; v_call: TRBV19
cdr3_aa: CASSAELAGTYNEQFF; cdr3_nt: TGTGCCAGCAGCGCGGAACTAGCGGGAACCTACAATGAGCAGTTCTTC; clone_size: .; j_call: TRBJ2-1; d_call: TRBD2; v_call: TRBV5-4
cdr3_aa: CASSQVGSRNTEAFF; cdr3_nt: TGTGCCAGCAGCCAAGTGGGTAGCAGGAACACTGAAGCTTTCTTT; clone_size: .; j_call: TRBJ1-1; d_call: .; v_call: TRBV4-2
cdr3_aa: CSVDRDSSYNEQFF; cdr3_nt: TGCAGCGTTGACCGGGACAGCTCCTACAATGAGCAGTTCTTC; clone_size: .; j_call: TRBJ2-1; d_call: TRBD1; v_call: TRBV29-1
cdr3_aa: CSVVRDRELSGYTF; cdr3_nt: TGCAGCGTTGTCCGGGACAGGGAATTAAGCGGCTACACCTTC; clone_size: once; j_call: TRBJ1-2; d_call: TRBD1; v_call: TRBV29-1
cdr3_aa: CASSEKTGAKQYF; cdr3_nt: TGTGCCAGCAGTGAAAAGACAGGGGCGAAGCAGTACTTC; clone_size: .; j_call: TRBJ2-7; d_call: TRBD1; v_call: TRBV6-1
cdr3_aa: CASSVFTGGTYNSPLHF; cdr3_nt: TGTGCCAGCAGCGTCTTTACAGGGGGCACCTATAATTCACCCCTCCACTTT; clone_size: .; j_call: TRBJ1-6; d_call: TRBD1; v_call: TRBV9
cdr3_aa: CASSQQLNTEAFF; cdr3_nt: TGTGCCAGCAGCCAGCAGTTGAACACTGAAGCTTTCTTT; clone_size: .; j_call: TRBJ1-1; d_call: .; v_call: TRBV3-1/TRBV3-2
cdr3_aa: CATSRRALGEARGETQYF; cdr3_nt: TGTGCCACCAGCCGAAGGGCACTCGGGGAGGCTCGGGGAGAGACCCAGTACTTC; clone_size: .; j_call: TRBJ2-5; d_call: .; v_call: TRBV15
cdr3_aa: CSLRGLRTDTQYF; cdr3_nt: TGCAGCCTGAGAGGGCTTCGCACAGATACGCAGTATTTT; clone_size: .; j_call: TRBJ2-3; d_call: .; v_call: TRBV29-1
cdr3_aa: CASSTRQGLDQPQHF; cdr3_nt: TGTGCCAGCAGCACAAGACAGGGTCTGGATCAGCCCCAGCATTTT; clone_size: few; j_call: TRBJ1-5; d_call: TRBD1; v_call: TRBV7-2
cdr3_aa: CASKRTGGEAFF; cdr3_nt: TGTGCCAGCAAACGGACAGGGGGGGAAGCTTTCTTT; clone_size: .; j_call: TRBJ1-1; d_call: TRBD1; v_call: TRBV11-3
cdr3_aa: CASSLRGGSYNEQFF; cdr3_nt: TGTGCCAGCAGCTTAAGAGGGGGATCTTACAATGAGCAGTTCTTC; clone_size: .; j_call: TRBJ2-1; d_call: .; v_call: TRBV7-3
cdr3_aa: CASSPSGAGYQETQYF; cdr3_nt: TGTGCCAGCAGCCCCTCAGGAGCGGGGTACCAAGAGACCCAGTACTTC; clone_size: .; j_call: TRBJ2-5; d_call: TRBD2; v_call: TRBV7-3
cdr3_aa: CASSRGGAGTEAFF; cdr3_nt: TGCGCCAGCAGCCGCGGGGGGGCGGGCACTGAAGCTTTCTTT; clone_size: few; j_call: TRBJ1-1; d_call: .; v_call: TRBV5-1
cdr3_aa: CAWSGRTGNQPQHF; cdr3_nt: TGTGCCTGGAGTGGGCGAACAGGGAATCAGCCCCAGCATTTT; clone_size: once; j_call: TRBJ1-5; d_call: .; v_call: TRBV30
cdr3_aa: CASSYSGLAEQETQYF; cdr3_nt: TGTGCCAGCAGTTACTCGGGGCTAGCGGAGCAAGAGACCCAGTACTTC; clone_size: .; j_call: TRBJ2-5; d_call: TRBD2; v_call: TRBV6-5
cdr3_aa: CASRPGQGYEQYF; cdr3_nt: TGTGCCAGCAGGCCGGGACAGGGCTACGAGCAGTACTTC; clone_size: .; j_call: TRBJ2-7; d_call: TRBD1; v_call: TRBV25-1
cdr3_aa: CASSPSGVGLDTQYF; cdr3_nt: TGTGCCAGCAGCCCCTCGGGGGTGGGGTTAGATACGCAGTATTTT; clone_size: .; j_call: TRBJ2-3; d_call: .; v_call: TRBV9
cdr3_aa: CASSKQGNYGYTF; cdr3_nt: TGTGCCAGTAGTAAACAGGGTAACTATGGCTACACCTTC; clone_size: .; j_call: TRBJ1-2; d_call: .; v_call: TRBV19
cdr3_aa: CASRYQTGDEQYF; cdr3_nt: TGTGCCAGCAGATACCAAACGGGAGACGAGCAGTACTTC; clone_size: few; j_call: TRBJ2-7; d_call: .; v_call: TRBV27
cdr3_aa: CASTDPYSSPNLSGNTIYF; cdr3_nt: TGTGCCAGTACCGACCCATACAGTTCTCCCAACCTCTCTGGAAACACCATATATTTT; clone_size: .; j_call: TRBJ1-3; d_call: .; v_call: TRBV19
cdr3_aa: CASSQGLAGGGNEQFF; cdr3_nt: TGTGCCAGCAGTCAAGGACTAGCGGGAGGAGGGAATGAGCAGTTCTTC; clone_size: .; j_call: TRBJ2-1; d_call: TRBD2; v_call: TRBV7-3